This note documents a single TCR beta chain sequence. Its antigen specificity is not known. No much larger clone is present one base from it, and per-base qualities are unavailable. Whole blood was collected in K2EDTA tubes by collaborating institutions according to the institutions' own protocols. Collaborator samples were shipped for TCRbeta analysis as frozen whole blood, isolated PBMCs, or DNA extracted from either sample type. From the cysteine up to the phenylalanine, the CDR3 has a length of 14 residues. This entry keeps only the CDR3 DNA: 42 bases, framed from base 1. Trimming takes 3 bases from V and 2 bases from J, and the germline ends sit 8 bases apart. Via the germline V gene (reference sequence), CDR1 is SEHNR and CDR2 FQNEAQ. This sample stems from a study of blood T cell repertoires in COVID-19 (dated by TCRdb to about 2020). Some background on the complete study: Samples covering the acute and convalescent phases of COVID-19 were provided by collaborators in the United States, Italy and Spain. The prospective study material was composed of cDNA or gDNA derived from T cells, B-cell-depleted T cells, or PBMCs. Subjects who had been exposed to COVID-19, were actively infected with it, or had recovered from it provided the deeply sampled blood TCRbeta repertoires that made up the dataset. The repertoires were released in a freely available public database intended as a resource for research on the immune response to SARS-CoV-2. Samples were obtained from the ongoing ImmuneRACE study (first 160 participants) and from over 1,000 subjects provided by 6 global collaborators. Sample metadata almost always included a de-identified subject ID, COVID-19 status, age in years and sex. Where available, HLA class I and class II types were taken from metadata supplied by the sample provider and were not determined by assay-based typing.

TCRbeta CDR3 regions were amplified from genomic DNA using the immunoSEQ Assay, a bias-controlled multiplex PCR. Processing in the source paper ran as follows. Nucleated cell counts per sample were estimated from amplification of reference gene primers within the assay. To quantify the absolute abundance of each unique TCRbeta CDR3 rearrangement, sequence reads were collapsed and filtered. Productive Simpson clonality was computed per sample as the square root of Simpson's diversity index over productive rearrangements. Here the immuneACCESS table is served through TCRdb, limited to in-frame sequences with V and J called. Missing clones are a known gap in these copies; in checked studies unresolved V genes cover under half, and the rest lacks a known reason. That table is the source of V, J and clone size, and D and trimming were worked out from the DNA. The sample profile shows tens of thousands of clones; 87% of them were found once. 8.3% of the sample is in the top ten clones.

Beyond this particular receptor, the publication reports: Clinical and demographic metadata were provided uncurated, with the amount varying by source and participant.

This receptor chain uses TRBV7-9 and TRBJ1-5, with an unclear D gene assignment. The receptor's source is a man in his fifties with active COVID-19. Sequencing input: peripheral blood. This receptor has the CDR3 CASSLTAGNQPQHF. The nucleotide sequence reads as follows: TGTGCCAGCAGCTTGACTGCAGGCAATCAGCCCCAGCATTTT.